These 21 T cell receptor beta chains were all obtained from the same sample, sequenced in a study of blood T cell repertoires in COVID-19. Method: immunoSEQ multiplex PCR; TCRdb's copy keeps in-frame clones and lacks some. The sample has over 200,000 clones, roughly 80% seen once. Sequencing was carried out using peripheral blood. All receptors derive from a human donor in a cohort sampled during active COVID-19.

The gene calls are TRBV4-1 and TRBJ1-5; weak D call: TRBD1 (6 bases). This CDR3 is 15 amino acids long. From germline, CDR1 is MGHRA and CDR2 YSYEKL. Trimming left V 6 bases short and J 5 bases short, with 17 bases between. The CDR3 is CASRQQGGPDQPQHF. The DNA for the CDR3 is TGCGCCAGCAGACAGCAAGGGGGTCCGGATCAGCCCCAGCATTTT.

The rearrangement uses TRBV7-2 and TRBJ2-7; TRBD2 aligns across 8 bases. The CDR3 consists of 15 residues. Germline V CDR1 and CDR2: SGHTA, FQGNSA. Trimming cost V 8 bases and J 1 base; bases outside gene matches: 10. CDR3 loop: CASAGGGHQSYEQYF. The CDR3 DNA reads as TGTGCCAGCGCCGGGGGGGGACACCAGTCCTACGAGCAGTACTTC. The full variable domain, completed using reference TRBV7-2 and TRBJ2-7, is GAGVSQSPSNKVTEKGKDVELRCDPISGHTALYWYRQSLGQGLEFLIYFQGNSAPDKSGLPSDRFSAERTGGSVSTLTIQRTQQEDSAVYLCASAGGGHQSYEQYFGPGTRLTVT.

This chain uses TRBV5-1 with TRBJ1-4; TRBD1 matches at 9 bases. The length of the CDR3 is 14 residues. The germline gives CDR1 SGHRS, CDR2 YFSETQ. J gave up 4 bases and V 5 bases, and 3 bases lay outside the gene matches. The CDR3 DNA is TGCGCCAGCAGTCGGACAGGGGATAATGAAAAACTGTTTTTT. Amino acid sequence: CASSRTGDNEKLFF.

The chain combines TRBV18 with TRBJ2-2; D not certain. The CDR3 consists of 12 residues. V gave up 6 bases and J gave up 3 bases, with 5 bases separating them. Germline CDR1 KGHSH, CDR2 LQKENI. CDR3 DNA sequence: TGTGCCAGCTCTATTTACACCGGGGAGCTGTTTTTT. Protein: CASSIYTGELFF.

The V call is TRBV5-1, the J call TRBJ2-7; D is possibly TRBD2 (5 bases). The CDR3 runs 15 residues. The V end lost 0 bases, the J end lost 2 bases, and 12 bases lay between the germline ends. CDR1 SGHRS and CDR2 YFSETQ come from the germline V gene. The CDR3 region is CASSLEGLAAYEQYF. The CDR3 DNA reads as TGCGCCAGCAGCTTGGAGGGCCTAGCCGCCTACGAGCAGTACTTC.

This chain links TRBV5-1 with TRBJ1-2, with 10 nucleotides matching TRBD1. Germline V lookup: CDR1 SGHRS, CDR2 YFSETQ. The CDR3 has 14 amino acids. V trimming: 0 bases; J trimming: 7 bases; junction bases outside the gene matches: 3. The CDR3 DNA follows: TGCGCCAGCAGCTTGGGACAGGGGGCATTTGGCTACACCTTC. This sequence encodes CASSLGQGAFGYTF.

The chain recombines TRBV5-1 with TRBJ2-2, with TRBD2 as a possible D gene (6 bases). Per the germline V gene, CDR1 is SGHRS and CDR2 is YFSETQ. Trimming took off 2 bases at V and 4 bases at J, with 12 bases between the two ends. This CDR3 has 15 residues. The CDR3 bases are TGCGCCAGCAGCTTTGGGGGACTGGTCACCGGGGAGCTGTTTTTT. Translating gives CASSFGGLVTGELFF. The whole variable domain, remainder taken from reference TRBV5-1 and TRBJ2-2, is KAGVTQTPRYLIKTRGQQVTLSCSPISGHRSVSWYQQTPGQGLQFLFEYFSETQRNKGNFPGRFSGRQFSNSRSEMNVSTLELGDSALYLCASSFGGLVTGELFFGEGSRLTVL.

The rearrangement links TRBV21-1 to TRBJ2-7; TRBD2 was called by the table and not checked on the DNA. TRBV21-1 is noted as a pseudogene. The CDR3 extends over 18 amino acids. CDR3 nucleotide sequence: TGTGCCAGCACTCTATCCGGGACTAGCGGGAAAGAGGCATGCGAGCAGTACTTC. This codes for CASTLSGTSGKEACEQYF.

Notes on this clone: This may arise from a read error, as a much more abundant clone is one base away. V and J are TRBV7-9 and TRBJ2-7; unclear D gene. The germline CDR1 and CDR2 sequences are SEHNR and FQNEAQ (reference sequence). The CDR3 contains 12 residues. V was pared by 5 bases and J by 0 bases, with 5 bases between. Here the CDR3 DNA reads TGTGCCAGCAGCCCGTACTCCTACGAGCAGTACTTC. Protein product: CASSPYSYEQYF.

The V call is TRBV6-6, the J call TRBJ2-1; possible D gene TRBD2, 5 bases. V lost 6 bases to trimming and J lost 15 bases, with 24 bases between them. Germline CDR1 MNHNY, CDR2 SVGAGI (reference sequence). This CDR3 contains 14 residues. CDR3 DNA: TGTGCCAGCAGCTATGCCCCCGGACTCAACCCCCCGTTCTTC. Translation: CASSYAPGLNPPFF.

The chain employs TRBV28 and TRBJ2-7; 9 positions agree with TRBD1. The CDR3 runs 15 residues. Trimming at V came to 5 bases and at J to 5 bases, leaving 10 bases not matched to a gene. Germline V gives CDR1 MDHEN, CDR2 SYDVKM. The DNA for the CDR3 is TGTGCCAGCAGTACACCGGGACAGGGAGGGAACGAGCAGTACTTC. This codes for CASSTPGQGGNEQYF.

The chain recombines TRBV5-3 with TRBJ2-7; 7 bases line up with TRBD1. TRBV5-3 counts as an open reading frame of uncertain function. CDR3 length equals 15 residues. J was trimmed by 6 bases and V by 0 bases; bases with no gene match: 9. This CDR3 reads CARSLEFDRVSEQYF. In DNA, the CDR3 is TGTGCCAGAAGCTTGGAATTTGACAGGGTTAGCGAGCAGTACTTC.

The chain combines TRBV19 with TRBJ1-4; possible D gene TRBD1, 5 bases. Germline loops: CDR1 LNHDA, CDR2 SQIVND (reference sequence). The CDR3 sequence is 14 residues long. V was pared by 5 bases and J by 4 bases, with 11 bases between. DNA of the CDR3: TGTGCCAGTAGTCCTCCGGGACTTAATGAAAAACTGTTTTTT. Translated: CASSPPGLNEKLFF.

This clone was recorded a few times. V gene TRBV4-3 combines with J gene TRBJ2-7, with D tentatively TRBD2 (7 bases). CDR1 and CDR2 (germline): LGHNA, YSLEER. V was clipped by 0 bases and J by 4 bases, with 16 bases between them. CDR3 size: 16 residues. The CDR3 sequence is CASSQDGGALLYEQYF. The DNA of the CDR3 is TGCGCCAGCAGCCAAGATGGGGGGGCCCTCCTATACGAGCAGTACTTC.

The chain couples TRBV24-1 to TRBJ2-3; 8 bases line up with TRBD2. Germline loops: CDR1 KGHDR, CDR2 SFDVKD. V dropped 9 bases and J dropped 1; count of bases not matched to a gene: 8. The CDR3 is made up of 15 amino acids. The CDR3, as DNA: TGTGCCACCGCCCCGCCGACTAGCGGCACAGATACGCAGTATTTT. Translated, it gives CATAPPTSGTDTQYF.

This clone was detected once. The J gene is TRBJ2-7, the V gene TRBV28; 13 positions match TRBD2. The CDR3 covers 17 residues. Losses at the gene ends were 8 bases for V and 7 bases for J; bases not matched to a gene: 17. CDR1 is MDHEN and CDR2 is SYDVKM in the germline V gene. The CDR3 DNA sequence: TGTGCCAGCGGGTCTTTGAAGGGACTAGCGGGACGAGGGGAGCAGTACTTC. Its protein product is CASGSLKGLAGRGEQYF.

CDR3 coding DNA: TGTGCCAGCAGTTTCCCCGGACAGAGAGCCACTGAAGCTTTCTTT. Protein product: CASSFPGQRATEAFF. V is TRBV28 and J is TRBJ1-1; D possibly corresponds to TRBD1 (6 bases). From germline, CDR1 is MDHEN and CDR2 SYDVKM. The CDR3 is made up of 15 amino acids. V was pared by 3 bases and J by 4 bases, with 15 bases between. The full variable domain, its missing parts supplied by reference TRBV28 and TRBJ1-1, is DVKVTQSSRYLVKRTGEKVFLECVQDMDHENMFWYRQDPGLGLRLIYFSYDVKMKEKGDIPEGYSVSREKKERFSLILESASTNQTSMYLCASSFPGQRATEAFFGQGTRLTVV.

The genes are TRBV4-1 and TRBJ2-7; 13 bases map to TRBD2. Losses at the gene ends were 4 bases for V and 2 bases for J; bases not matched to a gene: 2. CDR3 length: 15 amino acids. Looked up from germline, CDR1 is MGHRA and CDR2 is YSYEKL. The CDR3 region is CASSLGTSGTYEQYF. CDR3 in DNA: TGCGCCAGCAGCCTAGGGACTAGCGGGACCTACGAGCAGTACTTC.

The chain recombines TRBV5-6 with TRBJ2-3, with D tentatively TRBD1 (5 bases). The CDR3 totals 15 residues. Germline values: CDR1 SGHDT, CDR2 YYEEEE. V lost 2 bases, J lost 0 bases, and 10 bases lay in between. The CDR3 loop reads CASSFRQGSTDTQYF. CDR3 bases: TGTGCCAGCAGCTTTAGGCAGGGAAGCACAGATACGCAGTATTTT.

The DNA for the CDR3 is TGTGCCAGCAGTGACCTCGGGGGGCGCGTCAATGAGCAGTTCTTC. It codes for CASSDLGGRVNEQFF. The chain recombines TRBV25-1 with TRBJ2-1, with D perhaps matching TRBD2 (7 bases). This CDR3 is built from 15 residues. Germline assignment: CDR1 MGHDK and CDR2 SYGVNS. The V and J ends lost 3 bases and 6 bases respectively, with 15 bases between them.

The chain recombines TRBV28 with TRBJ2-2, with 9 nucleotides matching TRBD1. Germline V CDR1 and CDR2: MDHEN, SYDVKM. V shed 6 bases, J shed 6 bases, and the junction held 11 bases outside the gene matches. This CDR3 is 16 amino acids long. In DNA form, the CDR3 reads TGTGCCAGCAGGAGTACAGGGGGCGAAATCGCCGGGGAGCTGTTTTTT. It specifies CASRSTGGEIAGELFF.